This T cell receptor (beta chain) originates from a study of control samples from healthy donors and cancer patients. Germline CDR1 MDHEN, CDR2 SYDVKM. The ends were cut back, 6 bases at V and 10 bases at J, with 15 bases in the middle. CDR3 length: 12 amino acids. This table comes from immunoSEQ multiplex PCR, and its TCRdb copy is limited to in-frame clones, with some not included. The sample shows roughly 450,000 clones, more than 80% of them seen only once. This TCR came from a man aged 35-49 years with head and neck cancer. V usage is TRBV28 and J usage is TRBJ1-1; the D gene is possibly TRBD1 (5 bases). Sequences were obtained from PBMCs. In DNA form, the CDR3 reads TGTGCCAGCAGCCTAGGGGCAGTATTAGCTTTCTTT. This codes for CASSLGAVLAFF.